This T cell receptor (beta chain) comes out of a study of CD8+ T cells in alopecia areata. About this clone: Its target is not known.

Study-wide findings and caveats: Clonality exceeded that of normal scalp in lesional scalp, most notably in alopecia totalis/universalis.

TCR sequencing used cDNA made by reverse transcription of extracted RNA. The repertoire was sequenced with immunoSEQ multiplex PCR; TCRdb's copy has only in-frame clones and lacks some. This table has around 190,000 clones, approximately 53% appearing once. The germline CDR1 and CDR2 sequences are LNHNV and YYDKDF (reference sequence). The length of the CDR3 is 14 residues. Trimming removed 0 bases at V and 4 bases at J, with 8 bases between. The chain is built from TRBV15 and TRBJ2-3; unclear D gene. Material: CD8+ T cells sorted from blood. The clonotype originates from a human donor in good health. CDR3 coding DNA: TGTGCCACCAGCAGAGATCTTAGGCCAGATACGCAGTATTTT. Protein sequence: CATSRDLRPDTQYF.